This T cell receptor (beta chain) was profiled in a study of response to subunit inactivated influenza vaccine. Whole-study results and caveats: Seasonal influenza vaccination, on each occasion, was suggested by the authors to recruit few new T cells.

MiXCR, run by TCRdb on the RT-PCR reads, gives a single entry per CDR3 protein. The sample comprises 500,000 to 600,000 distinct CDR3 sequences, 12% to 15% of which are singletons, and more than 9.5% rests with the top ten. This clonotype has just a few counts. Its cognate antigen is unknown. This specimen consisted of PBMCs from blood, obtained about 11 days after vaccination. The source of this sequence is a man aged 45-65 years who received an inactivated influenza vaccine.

CDR3 DNA: TGCGCCAGCAGCCTAGCGGGAGGGCCCTCCTCTTACTACAATGAGCAGTTCTTC. This codes for CASSLAGGPSSYYNEQFF. V is TRBV5-1 and J is TRBJ2-1; 12 nucleotides match TRBD2. The germline V gene encodes CDR1 SGHRS and CDR2 YFSETQ. The CDR3 runs to 18 residues. The V segment lost 4 bases and the J segment 3 bases; nucleotides outside the gene matches: 11. The full variable domain, with the rest looked up from reference TRBV5-1 and TRBJ2-1, is KAGVTQTPRYLIKTRGQQVTLSCSPISGHRSVSWYQQTPGQGLQFLFEYFSETQRNKGNFPGRFSGRQFSNSRSEMNVSTLELGDSALYLCASSLAGGPSSYYNEQFFGPGTRLTVL.